Each of the 29 T cell receptor beta chains below was sequenced from the same sample in a study of technical replicates of blood from a handful of donors. The table came from immunoSEQ multiplex PCR; TCRdb's copy has only in-frame clones and leaves some out. The repertoire includes about 73,000 clones, 93% of them detected once, and 0.2% to 0.3% sits in the top ten. Sequencing was performed on T cells isolated from PBMCs. The receptors shown here come from a human donor in good health.

This rearrangement joins TRBV4-1 to TRBJ1-2; maybe TRBD1 (6 bases). The CDR3 totals 15 residues. Between the trimmed V and J ends, which lost 3 bases and 3 bases, there was a span of 14 bases. In germline, CDR1 is MGHRA, CDR2 YSYEKL. CDR3 sequence reads: CASSQGRGSDYGYTF. The DNA for the CDR3 is TGCGCCAGCAGCCAGGGCAGGGGTTCGGACTATGGCTACACCTTC.

The chain links TRBV29-1 to TRBJ2-2; TRBD1 aligns across 8 bases. The CDR3 extends over 12 amino acids. V lost 7 bases, J lost 8 bases, and 6 bases stayed unmatched. Germline V gene sequence: CDR1 SQVTM, CDR2 ANQGSEA. DNA for the CDR3: TGCAGCGGTACGGACAGGGTGGGGGAGCTGTTTTTT. Amino acid sequence: CSGTDRVGELFF.

The sample holds a few counts of this clone. The V and J genes are TRBV29-1 and TRBJ2-5; the match to TRBD2 covers 12 bases. Trimming took 6 bases from V and 1 from J; bases not matched to a gene: 3. The CDR3 totals 14 residues. Germline CDR1 reads SQVTM; CDR2 reads ANQGSEA. This chain's CDR3 is CSVPGLAGQETQYF. As DNA, the CDR3 is TGCAGCGTCCCGGGACTAGCGGGCCAAGAGACCCAGTACTTC.

This clone was observed a handful of times. This sequence joins TRBV4-1 and TRBJ1-3; a possible D gene is TRBD1 (6 bases). The V end was cut by 0 bases, the J end by 4 bases, with 10 bases between. CDR1 and CDR2 from the germline V gene are MGHRA and YSYEKL. The CDR3 has 15 amino acids. CDR3 in DNA: TGCGCCAGCAGCCAAGACAGGGGTGCAGGAAACACCATATATTTT. Translating gives CASSQDRGAGNTIYF.

This clone was detected once. The chain links TRBV5-6 to TRBJ2-1; unclear D gene. The CDR3 spans 17 residues. CDR1 and CDR2 (germline): SGHDT, YYEEEE. Trimming cost V 4 bases and J 0 bases, with 17 bases left between them. The CDR3 bases are TGTGCCAGCAGCGAATTGGTGGGCGAACACTCCTACAATGAGCAGTTCTTC. This codes for CASSELVGEHSYNEQFF.

The chain has TRBV7-2 and TRBJ2-4; 13 bases match TRBD2. Trimming at V came to 5 bases and at J to 3 bases, leaving 7 bases not matched to a gene. From germline, CDR1 is SGHTA and CDR2 FQGNSA. This CDR3 is built from 17 residues. The CDR3 region has the DNA TGTGCCAGCAGCACACCGGGACTAGCGGGAAACAAAAACATTCAGTACTTC. It yields the protein CASSTPGLAGNKNIQYF.

The genes are TRBV18 and TRBJ2-7; 11 bases agree with TRBD2. CDR3 length: 14 residues. CDR1 is KGHSH, CDR2 LQKENI, per germline. The V segment lost 1 base and the J segment 5 bases; nucleotides outside the gene matches: 1. The CDR3 bases are TGTGCCAGCTCACCACTAGCGGGGGGGCACGAGCAGTACTTC. Translating gives CASSPLAGGHEQYF.

This clone came up once. This sequence joins TRBV5-1 and TRBJ1-4; D is possibly TRBD1 (6 bases). CDR3 length: 14 residues. Germline values: CDR1 SGHRS, CDR2 YFSETQ. The V end lost 4 bases, the J end lost 5 bases, and 12 bases lay between the germline ends. The CDR3 loop reads CASSLTTGNEKLFF. CDR3 in DNA: TGCGCCAGCAGCCTGACGACAGGAAATGAAAAACTGTTTTTT.

The chain recombines TRBV4-1 with TRBJ2-1; D is unresolved. Germline lookup yields CDR1 MGHRA and CDR2 YSYEKL. V gave up 0 bases and J gave up 7 bases, with 13 bases separating them. The CDR3 is made up of 15 amino acids. CDR3 loop: CASSQDDSIRNEQFF. In DNA form, the CDR3 reads TGCGCCAGCAGCCAAGACGACTCCATCCGGAATGAGCAGTTCTTC.

The chain couples TRBV14 to TRBJ1-3, with D tentatively TRBD1 (6 bases). Trimming shortened V by 3 bases and J by 2 bases, and 14 bases separated the two germline ends. The CDR3 extends over 16 amino acids. CDR1 SGHDN and CDR2 FVKESK come from the germline V gene. As DNA, the CDR3 is TGTGCCAGCAGCCAGCTCGGGCAGGGGACTGGAAACACCATATATTTT. Amino acid sequence: CASSQLGQGTGNTIYF.

The chain employs TRBV2 and TRBJ1-1; the match to TRBD1 covers 7 bases. Germline CDR1 is SNHLY and CDR2 is FYNNEI. CDR3 size: 13 residues. V shed 8 bases and J 1 base; nucleotides not matched to a gene: 4. The CDR3 nucleotides read TGTGCCAGCCGGGACAGTTCGAACACTGAAGCTTTCTTT. This codes for CASRDSSNTEAFF.

The J gene is TRBJ2-7, the V gene TRBV5-4, with D tentatively TRBD1 (6 bases). Trimming shortened V by 0 bases and J by 1 base, and 11 bases separated the two germline ends. The germline V gene has CDR1 SGHNT and CDR2 YYREEE (reference sequence). This CDR3 comprises 15 residues. In DNA, the CDR3 is TGTGCCAGCAGCTTGGGACAGGTGGGATCCTACGAGCAGTACTTC. Translating gives CASSLGQVGSYEQYF.

The V gene is TRBV2, the J gene TRBJ1-5; D is perhaps TRBD1 (5 bases). The V gene's germline CDR1 is SNHLY and CDR2 FYNNEI. This CDR3 region has 15 residues. With 3 bases removed from V and 4 bases from J, the gap between germline ends came to 13 bases. DNA of the CDR3: TGTGCCAGCAGTGAGAGCCAGGGATCAAATCAGCCCCAGCATTTT. Translating gives CASSESQGSNQPQHF.

As DNA, the CDR3 is TGTGCCAGCAGCAACAGGGCCAGCTACGAGCAGTACTTC. It is translated as CASSNRASYEQYF. The V gene is TRBV28, the J gene TRBJ2-7; D is possibly TRBD1 (6 bases). The CDR3 has 13 residues. Trimming took off 6 bases at V and 3 bases at J, with 12 bases between the two ends. CDR1 and CDR2 from the germline V gene are MDHEN and SYDVKM. Combining the CDR3 with reference TRBV28 and TRBJ2-7 gives the whole variable domain DVKVTQSSRYLVKRTGEKVFLECVQDMDHENMFWYRQDPGLGLRLIYFSYDVKMKEKGDIPEGYSVSREKKERFSLILESASTNQTSMYLCASSNRASYEQYFGPGTRLTVT.

The chain uses TRBV29-1 and TRBJ1-5; the match to TRBD1 covers 9 bases. CDR1 is SQVTM, CDR2 ANQGSEA, per germline. V was clipped by 4 bases and J by 2 bases; unmatched bases: 0. CDR3 size: 13 residues. The CDR3 reads CSVGDRGNQPQHF. DNA of the CDR3: TGCAGCGTTGGGGACAGGGGCAATCAGCCCCAGCATTTT.

This clone was detected only once. The rearrangement links TRBV6-1 to TRBJ1-3; a weak D match, TRBD1 (6 bases). V lost 7 bases to trimming and J lost 2 bases, with 9 bases between them. The CDR3 sequence is 13 residues long. Germline-derived CDR1 and CDR2 are MNHNS and SASEGT. In DNA form, the CDR3 reads TGTGCCAGCATAGGGACAACTGGAAACACCATATATTTT. Protein sequence: CASIGTTGNTIYF.

This clone showed up just once. This chain connects TRBV28 to TRBJ2-2; D call uncertain. The CDR3 sequence is 13 residues long. Germline CDR1 MDHEN, CDR2 SYDVKM. V was cut by 6 bases and J by 2 bases, with 7 bases left in between. The CDR3 loop is CASRTLNTGELFF. CDR3 sequence (DNA): TGTGCCAGCAGGACTCTAAACACCGGGGAGCTGTTTTTT.

The chain has TRBV30 and TRBJ1-3; D remains unclear. There are 10 residues in the CDR3. Germline CDR1 is GTSNPN and CDR2 is SVGIG (reference sequence). V lost 5 bases and J 4 bases, leaving 3 bases between the germline ends. The CDR3 loop is CAWGGNTIYF. CDR3 nucleotide sequence: TGTGCCTGGGGCGGAAACACCATATATTTT.

The CDR3 sequence: CAIRRQGLGNTIYF. The CDR3 DNA reads TGTGCCATCAGGAGACAGGGGTTAGGAAACACCATATATTTT. This chain connects TRBV10-3 to TRBJ1-3; 8 bases line up with TRBD1. The V gene end was trimmed by 6 bases and the J gene end by 4 bases; junction bases not matched to a gene: 5. Germline CDR1 is ENHRY and CDR2 is SYGVKD. This CDR3 is built from 14 residues.

J is TRBJ2-7 and V is TRBV15; TRBD1 agrees at 10 bases. Germline lookup yields CDR1 LNHNV and CDR2 YYDKDF (reference sequence). V was clipped by 0 bases and J by 1 base; unmatched bases: 3. This CDR3 has 16 residues. The CDR3 sequence is CATSRETGGLSYEQYF. The DNA for the CDR3 is TGTGCCACCAGCAGAGAGACAGGGGGCCTTTCCTACGAGCAGTACTTC.

This chain joins TRBV30 and TRBJ2-7, with a possible D match to TRBD1 (5 bases). V was cut by 2 bases and J by 6 bases, with 11 bases left in between. Germline V gene data show CDR1 as GTSNPN and CDR2 as SVGIG (reference sequence). This CDR3 is built from 12 residues. The CDR3 DNA is TGTGCCTGGAGTAGGCAGGGTGGCGAGCAGTACTTC. This codes for CAWSRQGGEQYF.

The chain couples TRBV29-1 to TRBJ1-2; D is perhaps TRBD1 (6 bases). Germline V gives CDR1 SQVTM, CDR2 ANQGSEA. The V and J ends lost 6 bases and 6 bases respectively, with 17 bases between them. This CDR3 is built from 13 residues. The DNA of the CDR3 is TGCAGCGTAACTACAAGGGACACAGATGGCTACACCTTC. Amino acid sequence: CSVTTRDTDGYTF. The entire variable domain, with the rest obtained from reference TRBV29-1 and TRBJ1-2, is as follows: SAVISQKPSRDICQRGTSLTIQCQVDSQVTMMFWYRQQPGQSLTLIATANQGSEATYESGFVIDKFPISRPNLTFSTLTVSNMSPEDSSIYLCSVTTRDTDGYTFGSGTRLTVV.

J is TRBJ2-5 and V is TRBV4-2, with 7 nucleotides matching TRBD2. CDR3 size: 15 residues. Looked up from germline, CDR1 is LGHNA and CDR2 is YNFKEQ. Germline trimming cut 3 bases from V and 3 bases from J; bases unmatched to any gene: 7. The CDR3 is CASSHPGTTKETQYF. CDR3 coding DNA: TGTGCCAGCAGCCATCCCGGGACTACTAAAGAGACCCAGTACTTC.

This chain connects TRBV4-1 to TRBJ2-7, with a weak D call TRBD2 (5 bases). Germline V CDR1 and CDR2: MGHRA, YSYEKL. Trimming left V 0 bases short and J 6 bases short, with 15 bases between. This CDR3 has 15 residues. Here the CDR3 reads CASSQDWRANLEQYF. The CDR3, as DNA: TGCGCCAGCAGCCAAGATTGGCGGGCTAACCTCGAGCAGTACTTC.

V gene TRBV18 combines with J gene TRBJ1-2, with 7 bases identical to TRBD1. Germline trimming cut 2 bases from V and 0 bases from J; bases unmatched to any gene: 9. Germline V gene sequence: CDR1 KGHSH, CDR2 LQKENI. The CDR3 is 17 amino acids. The CDR3 DNA is TGTGCCAGCTCACCAGGACCGGGACAGACTTCTAACTATGGCTACACCTTC. Its translation: CASSPGPGQTSNYGYTF.

V gene TRBV5-1 combines with J gene TRBJ2-5, with TRBD2 identical over 14 bases. Germline V CDR1 and CDR2: SGHRS, YFSETQ. After removal of 2 bases from V and 3 bases from J, the junction contained 3 bases not matched to a gene. This CDR3 comprises 16 residues. Here the CDR3 reads CASSFRTSGGKETQYF. CDR3 in DNA: TGCGCCAGCAGCTTCCGGACTAGCGGGGGGAAAGAGACCCAGTACTTC.

V usage is TRBV28 and J usage is TRBJ2-7; TRBD2 matches 9 bases. Germline V lookup: CDR1 MDHEN, CDR2 SYDVKM. The CDR3 has 15 amino acids. Losses at the gene ends were 7 bases for V and 6 bases for J; bases not matched to a gene: 13. The chain's CDR3 is CASTSPSSGVFEQYF. CDR3 bases: TGTGCCAGCACCTCTCCCTCTAGCGGGGTCTTCGAGCAGTACTTC.

The V gene is TRBV11-2, the J gene TRBJ2-7; perhaps TRBD2 as D (7 bases). The CDR3 runs to 14 residues. Germline-derived CDR1 and CDR2 are SGHAT and FQNNGV. V dropped 7 bases and J dropped 6 bases, with 19 bases sitting between them. In DNA, the CDR3 is TGTGCCAGCAACACGCTACGGGGGGCTCTCGAGCAGTACTTC. Translated: CASNTLRGALEQYF.

V and J are TRBV4-1 and TRBJ1-2; perhaps TRBD1 as D (5 bases). The CDR3 runs 15 residues. V lost 0 bases and J 4 bases, leaving 12 bases between the germline ends. The germline gives CDR1 MGHRA, CDR2 YSYEKL. The CDR3 reads CASSQDRGVTYGYTF. CDR3 bases: TGCGCCAGCAGCCAAGATCGGGGGGTTACCTATGGCTACACCTTC.